A single sample gave rise to the 8 T cell receptor beta chains below, sequenced in a study of CD4 T cells in relation to SARS-CoV-2 and coronaviruses. Before the COVID-19 pandemic, during about 2011-2019, CD4+ T cells were taken from unexposed donors. CD4+ T cells were isolated from the cells after about nine days of culture. The antigens these receptors bind are not known. Profiling relied on immunoSEQ multiplex PCR, and the TCRdb table lists in-frame clones only, not all of them. The table shows more than 20,000 clones, with about 69% occurring only once. The sequenced sample consisted of CD4+ T cells from PBMCs, cultured in vitro. These receptors were collected from a human donor in good health.

J is TRBJ1-3 and V is TRBV9; D remains ambiguous. CDR3 size: 14 residues. The V and J ends lost 2 bases and 0 bases respectively, with 6 bases between them. Germline values: CDR1 SGDLS, CDR2 YYNGEE. The CDR3 reads CASSVRGSGNTIYF. The CDR3 region has the DNA TGTGCCAGCAGCGTTCGGGGCTCTGGAAACACCATATATTTT.

V is TRBV7-2 and J is TRBJ1-2, with D maybe TRBD1 (5 bases). The CDR3 has 14 amino acids. The ends were cut back, 5 bases at V and 8 bases at J, with 18 bases in the middle. From germline, CDR1 is SGHTA and CDR2 FQGNSA. CDR3 sequence (DNA): TGTGCCAGCAGCCCTTCGGGGGGGGGAGGAGGCTACACCTTC. This sequence encodes CASSPSGGGGGYTF.

J is TRBJ1-1 and V is TRBV5-1; TRBD1 matches at 7 bases. J lost 6 bases, V lost 0 bases, and 5 bases had no gene match. Germline values: CDR1 SGHRS, CDR2 YFSETQ. The CDR3 spans 14 residues. The CDR3 coding sequence is TGCGCCAGCAGCTTGGCACCTCAGGGGGCTGAAGCTTTCTTT. Protein: CASSLAPQGAEAFF.

The chain recombines TRBV5-1 with TRBJ2-7; TRBD1 matches 7 bases. V lost 4 bases, J lost 1 base, and 8 bases stayed unmatched. This CDR3 contains 15 residues. Germline-derived CDR1 and CDR2 are SGHRS and YFSETQ. The CDR3 DNA reads TGCGCCAGCAGCACAGGACAGGCATCGTCCTACGAGCAGTACTTC. Its protein is CASSTGQASSYEQYF.

The DNA for the CDR3 is TGCGCCAGCAGCCAAGATCTTGGAGCTTACTACGAGCAGTACTTC. This translates into CASSQDLGAYYEQYF. The V call is TRBV4-3, the J call TRBJ2-7; D remains ambiguous. Germline V gene lookup returns CDR1 LGHNA and CDR2 YSLEER. Trimming left V 0 bases short and J 3 bases short, with 12 bases between. The CDR3 is made up of 15 amino acids.

This chain joins TRBV9 and TRBJ1-2; D gene unclear. The CDR3 has 13 residues. V lost 2 bases to trimming and J lost 4 bases, with 9 bases between them. From germline, CDR1 is SGDLS and CDR2 YYNGEE. The chain's CDR3 is CASSVFAGYGYTF. The CDR3 DNA is TGTGCCAGCAGCGTTTTTGCGGGCTATGGCTACACCTTC.

J is TRBJ2-5 and V is TRBV4-1; the D gene is possibly TRBD1 (5 bases). CDR1 and CDR2 from the germline V gene are MGHRA and YSYEKL. V dropped 4 bases and J dropped 5 bases, with 17 bases sitting between them. This CDR3 has 15 amino acids. CDR3 DNA: TGCGCCAGCAGCCTAAGGGGCGAAGGTGAGGAGACCCAGTACTTC. Its protein is CASSLRGEGEETQYF.

The chain recombines TRBV2 with TRBJ1-1, with 9 bases matching TRBD1. The ends lost 6 bases at V and 3 bases at J; junction bases unmatched: 5. Germline values: CDR1 SNHLY, CDR2 FYNNEI. The CDR3 loop spans 14 amino acids. As DNA, the CDR3 is TGTGCCAGCAGCGTACAGGGGGCGTACACTGAAGCTTTCTTT. This translates into CASSVQGAYTEAFF.